This T cell receptor (beta chain) derives from a study of T cells in Graves' hyperthyroidism and ophthalmopathy. General study findings and limits: From stable hyperthyroidism, ophthalmopathy was set apart by a 13 V-J model.

The diagnoses drew upon clinical symptoms, serum thyroxine and TRAb, thyroid ultrasound and orbital computed tomography. Remarks on this clonotype: Its specificity is not known.

This CDR3 is built from 14 residues. V shed 2 bases and J 5 bases; nucleotides not matched to a gene: 5. CDR1 is LNHDA and CDR2 is SQIVND in the germline V gene (reference sequence). RNA transcripts gave rise to amplified TCR beta CDR3 regions. When the TCR CDR3 underwent first-round RT-PCR, the HTBI primer set was used. MiXCR was run by TCRdb on the multiplex PCR reads, yielding one entry per CDR3 protein. The data show about 520,000 distinct CDR3 sequences, approximately 24% seen once. Sequencing input: blood. The V gene is TRBV19, the J gene TRBJ1-1, with 7 bases aligning to TRBD1. The TCR sequence derives from a woman younger than 45 with Graves' ophthalmopathy. The CDR3 region is CASSIRGLGTEAFF. For the CDR3, the DNA is TGTGCCAGTAGTATAAGGGGGCTAGGGACTGAAGCTTTCTTT.